Sequencing of this T cell receptor beta chain was carried out in a study of blood T cell repertoires in COVID-19. Study overall: Samples came from the United States, Italy and Spain, spanning acute and convalescent COVID-19. From T cells, B-cell-depleted T cells, or PBMCs came the material, which was cDNA or gDNA.

The ends lost 5 bases at V and 5 bases at J; junction bases unmatched: 6. The CDR3 extends over 14 amino acids. Germline CDR1 is ENHRY and CDR2 is SYGVKD. The authors' processing: How many nucleated cells were present was estimated from reference gene primer amplification. Clones were read by immunoSEQ multiplex PCR, and TCRdb kept only the in-frame ones, dropping some. V and J calls and clone size come straight from that table; D and trimming were deduced from the DNA. The sample shows approximately 260,000 clones, approximately 86% of them seen only once. The clonotype originates from a man between 18 and 29 years old with active or convalescent COVID-19. The sample was peripheral blood. The chain is built from TRBV10-3 and TRBJ2-7; TRBD1 matches at 10 bases. CDR3 nucleotides: TGTGCCATCAGTCCCGGGACAGGGGTCCACGAGCAGTACTTC. Its translation: CAISPGTGVHEQYF.